One T cell receptor beta chain is described in this entry. Its antigen is undetermined. This sample stems from a study of shared clonotypes between healthy human individuals. The germline gives CDR1 SGHAT, CDR2 FQNNGV. V was trimmed by 4 bases and J by 5 bases, leaving 17 bases between them. The CDR3 sequence is 16 residues long. Study-level results: All-four-donor shared clonotypes had higher generation probabilities than non-shared clonotypes did. Memory subsets generally showed smaller estimated richness than naive subsets did.

Splitting of each subset's genomic DNA was done evenly across several immunoSEQ plates. In the original analysis: Quality scores were absent from the junction-only immunoSEQ sequences, so filtering differed. Assay used: immunoSEQ multiplex PCR; TCRdb lists only in-frame clones, some missing. V, J and clone size were drawn from that table, and D and trimming were deduced from the DNA. In the table there are 2 million to 2.5 million clones, approximately 96% of which are singletons. This rearrangement joins TRBV11-2 to TRBJ2-2, with a weak D call TRBD2 (6 bases). The receptor's source is a man between 18 and 29 years old in good health. Material for sequencing was naive CD4+ T cells sorted from blood. Specified subset: CD45RA+ positively selected. CDR3 bases: TGTGCCAGCAGCTCCAGAGGAGGGACGTTTACCGGGGAGCTGTTTTTT. This codes for CASSSRGGTFTGELFF. The full variable domain, in which reference TRBV11-2 and TRBJ2-2 provide the parts outside the CDR3, is EAGVAQSPRYKIIEKRQSVAFWCNPISGHATLYWYQQILGQGPKLLIQFQNNGVVDDSQLPKDRFSAERLKGVDSTLKIQPAKLEDSAVYLCASSSRGGTFTGELFFGEGSRLTVL.